Included here is one T cell receptor (beta chain) sequence, with context. The sequencing depth, 1 in 200,000 to 1 in 1 million T cells, was the target. Using immunoSEQ multiplex PCR, the repertoire was profiled, and TCRdb retains in-frame clones only, with some absent. The sample has approximately 23,000 clones, approximately 81% seen once. This entry is derived from a study of cytotoxic CD8 clonotypes in ibrutinib-treated CLL. About the research overall: Productive templates averaged around 260,000 per sample, and productive rearrangements 85,000 to 100,000.

Per the germline V gene, CDR1 is MNHEY and CDR2 is SMNVEV (reference sequence). The CDR3 consists of 15 residues. The V gene lost 0 bases and the J gene lost 5 bases, with 13 bases spanning the gap. The chain recombines TRBV27 with TRBJ2-5; tentative D call: TRBD2 (6 bases). The receptor's source is a human donor with chronic lymphocytic leukemia. The sample consisted of PBMCs, taken before ibrutinib treatment. Here the CDR3 DNA reads TGTGCCAGCAGTTTATCCGAGACTAGGGTGGAGACCCAGTACTTC. Its translation: CASSLSETRVETQYF.